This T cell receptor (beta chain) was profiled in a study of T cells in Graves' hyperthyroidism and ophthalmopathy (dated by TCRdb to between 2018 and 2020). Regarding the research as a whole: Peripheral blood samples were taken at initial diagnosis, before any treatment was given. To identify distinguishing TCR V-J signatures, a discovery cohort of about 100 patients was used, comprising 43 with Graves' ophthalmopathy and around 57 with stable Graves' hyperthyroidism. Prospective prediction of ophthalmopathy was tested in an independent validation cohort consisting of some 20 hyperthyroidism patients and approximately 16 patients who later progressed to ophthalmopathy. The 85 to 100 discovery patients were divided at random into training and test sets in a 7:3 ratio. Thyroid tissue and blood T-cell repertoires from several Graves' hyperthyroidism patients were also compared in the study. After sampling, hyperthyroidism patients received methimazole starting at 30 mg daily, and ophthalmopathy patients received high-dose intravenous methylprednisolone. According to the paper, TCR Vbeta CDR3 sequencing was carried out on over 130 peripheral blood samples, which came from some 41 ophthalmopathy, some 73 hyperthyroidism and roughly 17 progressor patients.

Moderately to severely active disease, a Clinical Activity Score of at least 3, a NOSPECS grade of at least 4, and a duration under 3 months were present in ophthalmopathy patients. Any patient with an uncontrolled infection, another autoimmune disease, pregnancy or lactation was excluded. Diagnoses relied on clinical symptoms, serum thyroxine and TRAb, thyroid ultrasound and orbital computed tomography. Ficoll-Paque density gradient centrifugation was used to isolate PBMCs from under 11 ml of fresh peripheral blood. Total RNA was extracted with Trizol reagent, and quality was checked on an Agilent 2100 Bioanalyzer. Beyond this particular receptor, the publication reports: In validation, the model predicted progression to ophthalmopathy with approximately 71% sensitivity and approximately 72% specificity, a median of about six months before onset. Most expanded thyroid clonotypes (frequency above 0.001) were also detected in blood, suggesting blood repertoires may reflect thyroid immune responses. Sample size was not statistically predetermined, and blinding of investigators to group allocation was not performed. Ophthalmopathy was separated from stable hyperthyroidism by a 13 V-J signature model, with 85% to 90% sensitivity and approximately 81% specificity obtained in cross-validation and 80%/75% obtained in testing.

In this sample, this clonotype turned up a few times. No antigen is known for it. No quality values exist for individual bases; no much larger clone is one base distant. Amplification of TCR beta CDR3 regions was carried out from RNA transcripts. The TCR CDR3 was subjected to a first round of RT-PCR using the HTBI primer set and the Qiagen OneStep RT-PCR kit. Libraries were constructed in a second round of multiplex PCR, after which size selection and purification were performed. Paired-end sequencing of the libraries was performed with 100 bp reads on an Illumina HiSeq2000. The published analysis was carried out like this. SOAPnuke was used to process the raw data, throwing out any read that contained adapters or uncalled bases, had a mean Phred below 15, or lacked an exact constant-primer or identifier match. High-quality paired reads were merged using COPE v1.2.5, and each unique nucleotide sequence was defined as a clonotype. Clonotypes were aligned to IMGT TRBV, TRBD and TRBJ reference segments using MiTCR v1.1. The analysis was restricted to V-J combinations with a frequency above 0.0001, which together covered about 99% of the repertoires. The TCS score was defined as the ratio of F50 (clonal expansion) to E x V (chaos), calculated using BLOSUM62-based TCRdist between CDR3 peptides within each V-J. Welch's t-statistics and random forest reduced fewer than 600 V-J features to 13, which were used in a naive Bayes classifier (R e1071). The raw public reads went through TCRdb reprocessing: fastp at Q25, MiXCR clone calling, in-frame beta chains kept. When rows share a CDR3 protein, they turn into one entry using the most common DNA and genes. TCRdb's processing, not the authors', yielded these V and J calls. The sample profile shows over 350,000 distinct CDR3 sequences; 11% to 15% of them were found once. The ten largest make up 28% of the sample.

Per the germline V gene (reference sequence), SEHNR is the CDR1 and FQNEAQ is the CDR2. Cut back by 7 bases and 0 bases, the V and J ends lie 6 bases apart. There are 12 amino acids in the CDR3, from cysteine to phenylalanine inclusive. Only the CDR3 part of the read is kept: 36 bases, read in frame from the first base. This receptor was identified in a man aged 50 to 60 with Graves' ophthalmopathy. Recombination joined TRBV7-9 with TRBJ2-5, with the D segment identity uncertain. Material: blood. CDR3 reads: CASTGDQETQYF. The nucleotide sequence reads TGTGCCAGCACGGGCGACCAAGAGACCCAGTACTTC.